This T cell receptor (beta chain) is drawn from a study of CD8 T cells in Susac syndrome (dated by TCRdb to about 2019). With regard to the full study: The study used repertoire sequencing to test whether antigen drove CD8+ T cell activation and differentiation in Susac syndrome. The clonality of the CD8+ T cell repertoire was compared across some eleven healthy donors, some 14 Susac syndrome patients and 15 multiple sclerosis patients. The investigation overall reported the following: The number of individuals in the TCR sequencing and HLA analysis was acknowledged as relatively small.

CDR1 and CDR2 were assigned from the germline V gene as SGHRS and YFSETQ. The CDR3, from cysteine to phenylalanine, totals 15 residues. Only the CDR3 region is kept as DNA, spanning 45 bases read in frame from base 1. V trim: 6 bases; J trim: 5 bases; unmatched bases: 6. Peripheral blood CD8+ and CD4+ T cells from healthy donors, Susac syndrome patients and multiple sclerosis patients were profiled using high-throughput TCR beta sequencing. The healthy donors served as controls matched for age and sex. Bulk CD8+ and CD4+ T cells were purified by magnetic negative isolation, whereas CD8+ TEMRA cells were enriched by FACS. Blood was drawn into EDTA tubes, processed within 24 hours, and PBMCs were isolated by density gradient centrifugation. PBMCs intended for TCR sequencing were cryopreserved in liquid nitrogen and thawed later in a water bath at 37 degrees C. The sorted or isolated CD4+, CD8+ and CD8+ TEMRA cells had a purity of 90% or higher.

As to this clonotype: Its antigen is still unknown. Base qualities were left out, and no much larger clone turns up one base away.

RNA was extracted using the RNeasy kit, and about 0.45 to 1 microgram was reverse transcribed with random hexamers. The immunoSEQ multiplex PCR assay, covering 54 Vbeta and 13 Jbeta segments, was used to amplify TCR beta CDR3 regions. Bias from PCR amplification was corrected by using a synthetic template baseline for primer optimization and for computational correction. On the study's bioinformatics: Reads were assigned to V, D and J genes according to IMGT and analyzed in immunoSEQ Analyzer, with only productive sequences retained. To calculate clonality, Shannon entropy was normalized by log2 of the number of productive unique sequences and then subtracted from one. For each patient and control, public and private clones were evaluated within the 100 most prevalent clones. A clone was defined as Susac-specific if it was absent from the healthy and MS cohorts, from 950 to 1,300 published viral clones and from other ImmuneACCESS disease sequences. TCRdb ran its own pipeline on the public reads, namely fastp trimming at Q25 and MiXCR clone calling, and kept in-frame beta chains. Records with the same CDR3 protein are collapsed into one entry carrying the most frequent genes and DNA. TCRdb assigned the V and J calls; the authors' analysis was not used. The sample contains around 59,000 distinct CDR3 sequences, roughly 92% of them found a single time. The ten largest clones add up to 0.15% to 0.2% of the sample.

This clonotype was sampled from a human donor in good health. Sequencing was carried out using CD8+ T cells from PBMCs. Rearrangement joined TRBV5-1 to TRBJ2-2; 11 bases in the middle match TRBD2. The CDR3 in this case is CASKPGLAVTGELFF. The DNA is as follows: TGCGCCAGCAAACCGGGACTAGCGGTTACCGGGGAGCTGTTTTTT. Outside the CDR3, residues come from the reference TRBV5-1 and TRBJ2-2 proteins, so the full variable domain is: KAGVTQTPRYLIKTRGQQVTLSCSPISGHRSVSWYQQTPGQGLQFLFEYFSETQRNKGNFPGRFSGRQFSNSRSEMNVSTLELGDSALYLCASKPGLAVTGELFFGEGSRLTVL.